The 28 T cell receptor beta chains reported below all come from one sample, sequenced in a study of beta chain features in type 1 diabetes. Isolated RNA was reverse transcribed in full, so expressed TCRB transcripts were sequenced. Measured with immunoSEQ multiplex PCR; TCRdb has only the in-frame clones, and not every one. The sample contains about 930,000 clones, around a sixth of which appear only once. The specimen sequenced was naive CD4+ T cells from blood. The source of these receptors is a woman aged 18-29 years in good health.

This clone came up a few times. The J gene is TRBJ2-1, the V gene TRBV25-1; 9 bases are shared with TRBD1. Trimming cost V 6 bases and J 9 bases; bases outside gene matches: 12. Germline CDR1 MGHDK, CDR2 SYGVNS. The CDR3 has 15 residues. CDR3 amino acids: CASSLLTGGLSEQFF. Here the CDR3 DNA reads TGTGCCAGCAGCCTCCTTACAGGGGGCTTAAGTGAGCAGTTCTTC.

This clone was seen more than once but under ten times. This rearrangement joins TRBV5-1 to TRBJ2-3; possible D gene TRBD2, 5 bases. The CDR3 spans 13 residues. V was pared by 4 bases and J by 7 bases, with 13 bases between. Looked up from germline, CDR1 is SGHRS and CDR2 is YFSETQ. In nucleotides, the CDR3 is TGCGCCAGCAGCCCGGAACGGGGAAATACGCAGTATTTT. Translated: CASSPERGNTQYF.

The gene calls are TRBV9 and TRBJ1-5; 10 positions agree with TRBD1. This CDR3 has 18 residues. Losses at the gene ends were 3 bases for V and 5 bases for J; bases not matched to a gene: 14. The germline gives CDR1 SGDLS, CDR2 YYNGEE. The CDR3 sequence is CASSGTPSGTGDYQPQHF. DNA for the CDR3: TGTGCCAGCAGCGGGACCCCATCCGGGACAGGGGATTATCAGCCCCAGCATTTT. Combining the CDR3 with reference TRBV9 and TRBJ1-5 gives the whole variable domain DSGVTQTPKHLITATGQRVTLRCSPRSGDLSVYWYQQSLDQGLQFLIQYYNGEERAKGNILERFSAQQFPDLHSELNLSSLELGDSALYFCASSGTPSGTGDYQPQHFGDGTRLSIL.

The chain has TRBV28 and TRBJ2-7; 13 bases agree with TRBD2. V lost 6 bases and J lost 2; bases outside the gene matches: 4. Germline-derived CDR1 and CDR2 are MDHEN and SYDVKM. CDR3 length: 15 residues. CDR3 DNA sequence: TGTGCCAGCAGACGACTAGCGGGAGGCACCTACGAGCAGTACTTC. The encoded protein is CASRRLAGGTYEQYF.

CDR3 bases: TGTGCCAGCAGCAAAGACAGGGTGGATGAGACCCAGTACTTC. This codes for CASSKDRVDETQYF. This chain joins TRBV27 and TRBJ2-5; 7 bases align to TRBD1. Trimming at V came to 6 bases and at J to 5 bases, leaving 9 bases not matched to a gene. The CDR3 runs 14 residues. From germline, CDR1 is MNHEY and CDR2 SMNVEV (reference sequence).

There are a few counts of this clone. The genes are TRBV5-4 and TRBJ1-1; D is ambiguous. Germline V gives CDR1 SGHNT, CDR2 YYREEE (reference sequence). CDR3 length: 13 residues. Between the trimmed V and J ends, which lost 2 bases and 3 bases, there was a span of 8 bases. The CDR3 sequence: CASSFALDTEAFF. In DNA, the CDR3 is TGTGCCAGCAGCTTCGCATTGGACACTGAAGCTTTCTTT.

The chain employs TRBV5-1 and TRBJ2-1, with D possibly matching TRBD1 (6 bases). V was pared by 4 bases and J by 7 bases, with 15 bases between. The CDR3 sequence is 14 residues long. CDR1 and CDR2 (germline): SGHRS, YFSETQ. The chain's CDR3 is CASSPGPGENEQFF. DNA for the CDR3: TGCGCCAGCAGCCCGGGACCAGGGGAGAATGAGCAGTTCTTC.

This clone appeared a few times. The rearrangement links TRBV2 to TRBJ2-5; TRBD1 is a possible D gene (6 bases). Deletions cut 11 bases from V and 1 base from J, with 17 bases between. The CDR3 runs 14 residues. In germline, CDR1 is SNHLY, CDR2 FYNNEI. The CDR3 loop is CAGFRTASQETQYF. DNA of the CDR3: TGTGCCGGGTTCAGGACAGCGAGCCAAGAGACCCAGTACTTC.

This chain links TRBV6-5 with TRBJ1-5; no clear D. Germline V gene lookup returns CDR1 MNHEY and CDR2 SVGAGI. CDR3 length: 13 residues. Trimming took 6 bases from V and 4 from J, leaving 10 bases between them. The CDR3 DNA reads TGTGCCAGCAGCCTTTACGGGAATCAGCCCCAGCATTTT. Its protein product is CASSLYGNQPQHF.

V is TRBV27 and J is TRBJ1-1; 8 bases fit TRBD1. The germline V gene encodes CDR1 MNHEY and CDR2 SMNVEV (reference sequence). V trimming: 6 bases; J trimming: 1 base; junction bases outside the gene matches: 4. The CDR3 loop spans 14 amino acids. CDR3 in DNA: TGTGCCAGCAGGCGGACAGGGCAGAACACTGAAGCTTTCTTT. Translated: CASRRTGQNTEAFF.

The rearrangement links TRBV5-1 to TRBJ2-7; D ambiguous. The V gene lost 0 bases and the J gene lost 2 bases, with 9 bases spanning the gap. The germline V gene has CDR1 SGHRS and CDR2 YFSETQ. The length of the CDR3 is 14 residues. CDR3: CASSLGSPAYEQYF. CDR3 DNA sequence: TGCGCCAGCAGCTTGGGGTCCCCAGCCTACGAGCAGTACTTC.

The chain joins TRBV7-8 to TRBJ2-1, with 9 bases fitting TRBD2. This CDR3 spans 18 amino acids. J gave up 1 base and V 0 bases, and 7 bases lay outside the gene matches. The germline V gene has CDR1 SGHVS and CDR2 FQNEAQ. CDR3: CASSLALRAGGSYNEQFF. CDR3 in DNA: TGTGCCAGCAGCTTAGCCCTACGAGCGGGAGGATCCTACAATGAGCAGTTCTTC.

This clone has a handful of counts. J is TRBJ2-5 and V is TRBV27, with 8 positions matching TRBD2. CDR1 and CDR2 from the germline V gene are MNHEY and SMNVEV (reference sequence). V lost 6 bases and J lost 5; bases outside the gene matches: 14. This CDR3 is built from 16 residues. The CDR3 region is CASSRYAAGGRETQYF. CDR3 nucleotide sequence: TGTGCCAGCAGCCGCTATGCGGCGGGAGGAAGGGAGACCCAGTACTTC.

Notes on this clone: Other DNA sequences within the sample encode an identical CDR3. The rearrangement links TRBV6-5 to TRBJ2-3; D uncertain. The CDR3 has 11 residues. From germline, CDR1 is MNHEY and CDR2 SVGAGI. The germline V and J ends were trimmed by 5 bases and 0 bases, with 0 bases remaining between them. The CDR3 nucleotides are TGTGCCAGCAGTAGCACAGATACGCAGTATTTT. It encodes CASSSTDTQYF.

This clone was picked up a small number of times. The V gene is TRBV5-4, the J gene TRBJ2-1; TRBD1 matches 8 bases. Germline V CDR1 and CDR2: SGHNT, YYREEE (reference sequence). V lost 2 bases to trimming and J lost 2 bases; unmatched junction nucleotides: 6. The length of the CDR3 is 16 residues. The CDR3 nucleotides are TGTGCCAGCAGCTTCTTAGGCAGGGGGCCCTACAATGAGCAGTTCTTC. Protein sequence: CASSFLGRGPYNEQFF.

CDR3 DNA: TGTGCCAGCAGTTTAGGGACTCAACCCTACGAGCAGTACTTC. Its translation: CASSLGTQPYEQYF. This sequence joins TRBV28 and TRBJ2-7; possible D gene TRBD2, 6 bases. V lost 2 bases to trimming and J lost 2 bases, with 10 bases between them. There are 14 residues in the CDR3. CDR1 MDHEN and CDR2 SYDVKM come from the germline V gene.

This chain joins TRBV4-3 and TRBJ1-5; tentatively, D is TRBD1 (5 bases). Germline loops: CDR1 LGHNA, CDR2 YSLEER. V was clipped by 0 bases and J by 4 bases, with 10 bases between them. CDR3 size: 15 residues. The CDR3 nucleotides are TGCGCCAGCAGCCAAGAGTACGGGGGGAATCAGCCCCAGCATTTT. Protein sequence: CASSQEYGGNQPQHF.

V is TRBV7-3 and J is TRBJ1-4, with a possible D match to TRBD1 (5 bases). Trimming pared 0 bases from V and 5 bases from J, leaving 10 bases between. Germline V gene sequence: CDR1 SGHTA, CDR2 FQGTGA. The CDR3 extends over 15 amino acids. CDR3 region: CASSLTGDRNEKLFF. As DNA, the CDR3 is TGTGCCAGCAGCTTAACGGGAGACAGAAATGAAAAACTGTTTTTT.

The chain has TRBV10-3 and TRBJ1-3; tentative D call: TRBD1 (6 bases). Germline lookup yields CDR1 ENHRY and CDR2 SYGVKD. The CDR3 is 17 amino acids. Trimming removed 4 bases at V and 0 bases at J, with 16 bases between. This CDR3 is CAISGIQGSRSGNTIYF. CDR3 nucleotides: TGTGCCATCAGTGGTATACAGGGATCCCGCTCTGGAAACACCATATATTTT.

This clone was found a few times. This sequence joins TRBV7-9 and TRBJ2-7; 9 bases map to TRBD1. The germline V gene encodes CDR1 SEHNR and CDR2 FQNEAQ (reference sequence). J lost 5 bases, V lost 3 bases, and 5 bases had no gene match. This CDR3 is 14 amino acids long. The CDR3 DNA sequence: TGTGCCAGCAGCTTGGGACAGGGTGTTAACGAGCAGTACTTC. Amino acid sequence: CASSLGQGVNEQYF.

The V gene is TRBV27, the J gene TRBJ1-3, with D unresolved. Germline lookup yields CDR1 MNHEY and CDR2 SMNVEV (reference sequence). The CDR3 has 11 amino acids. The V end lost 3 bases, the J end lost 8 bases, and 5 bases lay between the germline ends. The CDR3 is CASSFYDTIYF. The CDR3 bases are TGTGCCAGCAGTTTCTACGACACCATATATTTT.

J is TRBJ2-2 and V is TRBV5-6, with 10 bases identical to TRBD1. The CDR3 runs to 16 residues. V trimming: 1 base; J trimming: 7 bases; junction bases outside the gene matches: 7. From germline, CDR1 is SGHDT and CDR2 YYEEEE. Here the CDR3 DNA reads TGTGCCAGCAGCTTGTTCGGGACAGGGGTTTTCGGGGAGCTGTTTTTT. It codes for CASSLFGTGVFGELFF.

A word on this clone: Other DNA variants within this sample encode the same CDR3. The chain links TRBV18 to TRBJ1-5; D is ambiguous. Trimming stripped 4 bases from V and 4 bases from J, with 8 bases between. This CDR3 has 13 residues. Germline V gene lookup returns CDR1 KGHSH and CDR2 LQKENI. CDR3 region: CASSQGSNQPQHF. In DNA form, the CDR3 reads TGTGCCAGCTCACAGGGTTCAAATCAGCCCCAGCATTTT.

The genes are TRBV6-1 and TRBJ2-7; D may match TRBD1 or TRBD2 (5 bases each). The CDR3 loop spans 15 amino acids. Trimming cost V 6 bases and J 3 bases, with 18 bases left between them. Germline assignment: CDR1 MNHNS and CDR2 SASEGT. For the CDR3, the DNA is TGTGCCAGCAGCCTCCAGGGAGCCTTGTTCTACGAGCAGTACTTC. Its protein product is CASSLQGALFYEQYF.

This CDR3 is CANPNRGTEAFF. The CDR3 region has the DNA TGTGCCAACCCAAACAGGGGAACTGAAGCTTTCTTT. This chain links TRBV6-4 with TRBJ1-1; 7 bases agree with TRBD1. After removal of 10 bases from V and 5 bases from J, the junction contained 7 bases not matched to a gene. CDR3 length: 12 amino acids. In germline, CDR1 is MRHNA, CDR2 SNTAGT.

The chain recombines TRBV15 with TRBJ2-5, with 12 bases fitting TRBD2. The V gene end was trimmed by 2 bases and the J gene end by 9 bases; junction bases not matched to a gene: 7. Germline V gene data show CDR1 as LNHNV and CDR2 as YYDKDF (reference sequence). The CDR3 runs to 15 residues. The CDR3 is CATSRSPGLAGSQYF. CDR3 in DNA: TGTGCCACCAGCAGATCTCCCGGACTAGCGGGATCCCAGTACTTC.

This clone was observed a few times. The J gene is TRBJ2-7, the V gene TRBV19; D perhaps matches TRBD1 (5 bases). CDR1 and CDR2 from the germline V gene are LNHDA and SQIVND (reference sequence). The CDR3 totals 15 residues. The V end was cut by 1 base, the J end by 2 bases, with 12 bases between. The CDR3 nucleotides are TGTGCCAGTAGTATAGTTCTCGACAGTACCTACGAGCAGTACTTC. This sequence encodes CASSIVLDSTYEQYF.

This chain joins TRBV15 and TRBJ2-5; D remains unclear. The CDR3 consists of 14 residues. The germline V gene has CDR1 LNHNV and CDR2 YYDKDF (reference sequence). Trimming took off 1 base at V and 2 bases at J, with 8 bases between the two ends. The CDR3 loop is CATSRVASQETQYF. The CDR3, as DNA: TGTGCCACCAGCAGAGTGGCCAGTCAAGAGACCCAGTACTTC.